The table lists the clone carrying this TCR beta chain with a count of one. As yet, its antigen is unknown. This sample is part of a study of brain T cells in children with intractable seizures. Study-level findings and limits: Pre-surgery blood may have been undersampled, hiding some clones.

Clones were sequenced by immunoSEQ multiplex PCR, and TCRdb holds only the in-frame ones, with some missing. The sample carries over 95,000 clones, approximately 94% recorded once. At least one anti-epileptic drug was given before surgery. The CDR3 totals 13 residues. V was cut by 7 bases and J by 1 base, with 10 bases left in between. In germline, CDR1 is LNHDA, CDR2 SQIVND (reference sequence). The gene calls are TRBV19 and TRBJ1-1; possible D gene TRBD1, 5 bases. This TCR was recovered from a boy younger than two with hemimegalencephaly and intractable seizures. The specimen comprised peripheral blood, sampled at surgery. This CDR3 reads CASIRDPNTEAFF. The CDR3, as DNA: TGTGCCAGTATCCGGGACCCGAACACTGAAGCTTTCTTT.